The rows below give T cell receptor beta chains drawn from one sample of a study of control samples from healthy donors and cancer patients. Data came from immunoSEQ multiplex PCR; TCRdb stores just in-frame clones and leaves some out. In the table there are 150,000 or so clones, around 94% of which are singletons. The specimen was PBMCs. These receptors all come from a man in his fifties or sixties with colorectal cancer. CDR3s include the opening cysteine and the closing phenylalanine or tryptophan. D genes are given only for firm matches. Part of the rows lack a size; the others show once, few, many or a class for expanded clones.

V gene	J gene	D gene	clone size	CDR3 DNA	CDR3 protein
TRBV3-1/TRBV3-2	TRBJ2-7	.	.	TGTGCCAGCAGCCAAGGCGGTGGTCAGAGCTCCTACGAGCAGTACTTC	CASSQGGGQSSYEQYF
TRBV11-3	TRBJ2-3	TRBD1	.	TGTGCCAGCAGCTTAGAAGGGGGCATTAGCACAGATACGCAGTATTTT	CASSLEGGISTDTQYF
TRBV10-2	TRBJ2-3	TRBD1	once	TGCGCCAGCAGTGAGTCGGGGCAGGGGGCAGATTGGATCAACACAGATACGCAGTATTTT	CASSESGQGADWINTDTQYF
TRBV15	TRBJ1-1	.	.	TGTGCCACCAGCAGAGATCCGGGGGGAGGCACTGAAGCTTTCTTT	CATSRDPGGGTEAFF
TRBV5-1	TRBJ2-7	TRBD1	.	TGCGCCAGCAGCCCCGGACAGGGCAGCTACGAGCAGTACTTC	CASSPGQGSYEQYF
TRBV7-2	TRBJ1-3	TRBD1	.	TGTGCCAGCAGCTTATCGGGACAGGCGGGAAACACCATATATTTT	CASSLSGQAGNTIYF
TRBV20-1	TRBJ2-5	.	.	TGCAGTGCTATCCGAGGGGAGACCCAGTACTTC	CSAIRGETQYF
TRBV6-6	TRBJ2-3	.	.	TGTGCCAGCAGCCAACTTGACCAAACAGGCACCCCGGGGATCACAGATACGCAGTATTTT	CASSQLDQTGTPGITDTQYF
TRBV7-9	TRBJ1-1	TRBD1	.	TGTGCCAGCAGCTTAGGAGCCCCGGGACAGGGAGGGCACACTGAAGCTTTCTTT	CASSLGAPGQGGHTEAFF
TRBV10-3	TRBJ1-1	.	once	TGTGCCATCAGTGGGGCGACAGGGAACACTGAAGCTTTCTTT	CAISGATGNTEAFF
TRBV9	TRBJ1-2	TRBD1	.	TGTGCCAGCAGCAAGCGGACAGGGGGAAACTATGGCTACACCTTC	CASSKRTGGNYGYTF
TRBV5-1	TRBJ2-7	TRBD2	.	TGCGCCAGCAGCTTGACCGCGAGGACTAGCGGGGCCTACGAGCAGTACTTC	CASSLTARTSGAYEQYF
TRBV18	TRBJ2-7	.	.	TGTGCCAGCTCACCGGGCCAACAGGGTCGAAACGAGCAGTACTTC	CASSPGQQGRNEQYF
TRBV7-2	TRBJ1-1	TRBD1	.	TGTGCCAGCAGTCGACAGGGGGCTACGAACACTGAAGCTTTCTTT	CASSRQGATNTEAFF
TRBV7-8	TRBJ1-4	.	.	TGTGCCAGCAGCTTAGAACGGGGTAGGAGTGAAAAACTGTTTTTT	CASSLERGRSEKLFF
TRBV28	TRBJ2-3	TRBD1	.	TGTGCCAGCCGGCGGCTTAGGGACAGTCTCACAGATACGCAGTATTTT	CASRRLRDSLTDTQYF
TRBV5-1	TRBJ2-3	TRBD1	.	TGCGCCAGCACCCAGGGGGCCGGGACAGATACGCAGTATTTT	CASTQGAGTDTQYF
TRBV10-3	TRBJ2-5	TRBD2	once	TGTGCCATCAGTCTAGCGGGGTGGGAAGAGACCCAGTACTTC	CAISLAGWEETQYF
TRBV7-9	TRBJ2-5	TRBD1	.	TGTGCCAGCAGCACAACCCGGACAGGGGGCACTGAGACCCAGTACTTC	CASSTTRTGGTETQYF
TRBV7-9	TRBJ2-5	.	.	TGTGCCAGCAGCTTACGATCCGGCAGCTCCCCCCGGGAGACCCAGTACTTC	CASSLRSGSSPRETQYF
TRBV6-6	TRBJ1-5	.	once	TGTGCCAGCAGTTACTCCGGGAGCAATCAGCCCCAGCATTTT	CASSYSGSNQPQHF
TRBV18	TRBJ2-2	TRBD1	once	TGTGCCAGCTCACCACCCGGGACAGGGAACCCCGGGGAGCTGTTTTTT	CASSPPGTGNPGELFF
TRBV6-5	TRBJ1-1	.	once	TGTGCCAGCAAAACGACCATGAACACTGAAGCTTTCTTT	CASKTTMNTEAFF
TRBV5-6	TRBJ1-1	.	.	TGTGCCAGCAGCTTGAGAGGGCCTAACACTGAAGCTTTCTTT	CASSLRGPNTEAFF
TRBV19	TRBJ2-3	TRBD2	once	TGTGCCAGTAGTCCACTAGCGGGGGGCACAGATACGCAGTATTTT	CASSPLAGGTDTQYF
TRBV7-6	TRBJ1-1	.	.	TGTGCCAGCAGCCCACCCGGGCGGGTAAACACTGAAGCTTTCTTT	CASSPPGRVNTEAFF
TRBV3-1/TRBV3-2	TRBJ1-6	.	.	TGTGCCAGCAGCCAAGTAGCACAGTATAATTCACCTCTCCACTTT	CASSQVAQYNSPLHF
TRBV6-5	TRBJ2-3	TRBD2	.	TGTGCCAGCGCATCTAGCGGGGGGGGTGCAGATACGCAGTATTTT	CASASSGGGADTQYF
TRBV19	TRBJ1-1	.	.	TGTGCCAGTAGACGACATAACACTGAAGCTTTCTTT	CASRRHNTEAFF
TRBV18	TRBJ2-2	.	.	TGTGCCAGCTCACCACCGCGGACGAACACCGGGGAGCTGTTTTTT	CASSPPRTNTGELFF
TRBV19	TRBJ1-2	TRBD1	.	TGTGCCAGTAATTGGGACAGAGATAACTATGGCTACACCTTC	CASNWDRDNYGYTF
TRBV5-1	TRBJ2-5	TRBD1	.	TGCGCCAGCAGCCCTCGGGGACAGGGGCCGGCGACCCAGTACTTC	CASSPRGQGPATQYF
TRBV12-3/TRBV12-4	TRBJ2-5	.	.	TGTGCCAGCAGTTTACAGAAGACCCAGTACTTC	CASSLQKTQYF
TRBV3-1/TRBV3-2	TRBJ2-3	.	.	TGTGCCAGCAGCCAAGCAGCCGGCGGCACAGATACGCAGTATTTT	CASSQAAGGTDTQYF
TRBV7-2	TRBJ1-5	.	once	TGTGCCAGCAGCTTAGACTCGGGCGGTAGCAATCAGCCCCAGCATTTT	CASSLDSGGSNQPQHF
TRBV3-1/TRBV3-2	TRBJ1-5	TRBD1	few	TGTGCCAGCAGCCAAGACGACAGGGACGTAGGCAATCAGCCCCAGCATTTT	CASSQDDRDVGNQPQHF
TRBV19	TRBJ1-1	TRBD1	.	TGTGCCAGTAGTATAGAGGGGAGGCAGGGGGCCGTGAACACTGAAGCTTTCTTT	CASSIEGRQGAVNTEAFF
TRBV18	TRBJ1-1	.	.	TGTGCCAGCTCACCATCGGGGGGCGCTGGCACTGAAGCTTTCTTT	CASSPSGGAGTEAFF
TRBV11-2	TRBJ1-1	.	once	TGTGCCAGCAGTCTTAGGAGGCAAACTGAAGCTTTCTTT	CASSLRRQTEAFF
TRBV18	TRBJ2-3	TRBD2	once	TGTGCCAGCTCACTACGGACTAGCGGGGATACGCAGTATTTT	CASSLRTSGDTQYF
TRBV5-3	TRBJ2-7	TRBD2	.	TGTGCCAGAAGCCTCGGACTAGCCCGCTCCTACGAGCAGTACTTC	CARSLGLARSYEQYF
TRBV6-1	TRBJ1-4	.	.	TGTGCCAGCAGTGAAACCGTAAATGAAAAACTGTTTTTT	CASSETVNEKLFF
TRBV21-1	TRBJ2-7	.	.	TGTGCCAGCAGCATATTCTCCTACGAGCAGTACTTC	CASSIFSYEQYF
TRBV6-5	TRBJ1-2	.	.	TGTGCCAGCAGGACCGGGACCGTCGTAAATTATGGCTACACCTTC	CASRTGTVVNYGYTF
TRBV6-9	TRBJ1-1	TRBD1	.	TGTGCCAGCAGTTACCGACAGGGGGCGAACACTGAAGCTTTCTTT	CASSYRQGANTEAFF
TRBV18	TRBJ1-1	TRBD1	.	TGTGCCAGCTCACTTCTAGGACAGGGGGCTGGGACTGAAGCTTTCTTT	CASSLLGQGAGTEAFF
TRBV30	TRBJ2-7	TRBD2	.	TGTGCCTGGAGTGTACAGCGGGGCTACGAGCAGTACTTC	CAWSVQRGYEQYF
TRBV23-1	TRBJ1-3	.	.	TGCGCCAGCAGTCAGGTGGTGAGGGGCTCCTCTGGAAACACCATATATTTT	CASSQVVRGSSGNTIYF
TRBV19	TRBJ1-6	.	.	TGTGCCAGTAGTATAGTGGGGCGGGATTCACCCCTCCACTTT	CASSIVGRDSPLHF
TRBV5-4	TRBJ2-7	.	.	TGTGCCAGCAGCTTGGGGACAGCTGGATTCTACGAGCAGTACTTC	CASSLGTAGFYEQYF
TRBV11-3	TRBJ2-1	.	.	TGTGCCAGCAGCTTAGGCCTAGCGACAAATGAGCAGTTCTTC	CASSLGLATNEQFF
TRBV19	TRBJ1-6	.	.	TGTGCCAGTAGTACTACAGGGATAGCCTCCTATAATTCACCCCTCCACTTT	CASSTTGIASYNSPLHF
TRBV7-9	TRBJ1-2	TRBD1	.	TGTGCCAGCAGCCCCGACAGGGTCGGCGGCTACACCTTC	CASSPDRVGGYTF